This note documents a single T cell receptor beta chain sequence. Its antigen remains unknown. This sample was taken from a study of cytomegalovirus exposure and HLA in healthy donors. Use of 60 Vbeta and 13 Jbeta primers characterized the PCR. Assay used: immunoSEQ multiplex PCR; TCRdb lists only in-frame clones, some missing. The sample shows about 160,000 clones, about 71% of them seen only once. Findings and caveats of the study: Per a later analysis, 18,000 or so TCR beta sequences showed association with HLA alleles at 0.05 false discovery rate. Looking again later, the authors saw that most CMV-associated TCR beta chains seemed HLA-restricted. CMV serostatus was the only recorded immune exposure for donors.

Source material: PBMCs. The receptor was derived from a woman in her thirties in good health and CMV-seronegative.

CDR3 sequence reads: CAWSGQVDTQYF. DNA for the CDR3: TGTGCCTGGAGTGGACAAGTAGATACGCAGTATTTT. The chain employs TRBV30 and TRBJ2-3; D unresolved. V was pared by 1 base and J by 5 bases, with 7 bases between. The CDR3 is made up of 12 amino acids. Germline V gene sequence: CDR1 GTSNPN, CDR2 SVGIG (reference sequence).